Listed here are 27 T cell receptor beta chains from one sample, sequenced in a study of blood T cell repertoires in COVID-19. Sequencing was performed with immunoSEQ multiplex PCR; in TCRdb, only in-frame clones are kept and a portion is missing. Of about 94,000 clones in the sample, about 80% were seen once. Sample: peripheral blood. Receptor source: a man aged 60-69 years with acute or convalescent COVID-19.

The rearrangement uses TRBV5-1 and TRBJ1-1, with 8 bases identical to TRBD1. Germline CDR1 reads SGHRS; CDR2 reads YFSETQ. V was pared by 4 bases and J by 2 bases, with 7 bases of the junction left unmatched. CDR3 size: 15 residues. The CDR3 reads CASSPGTGPNTEAFF. The CDR3 DNA follows: TGCGCCAGCAGCCCCGGGACAGGACCAAACACTGAAGCTTTCTTT.

This chain uses TRBV3-1 (or the pseudogene TRBV3-2) with TRBJ2-1; TRBD1 matches 9 bases. This CDR3 has 15 amino acids. CDR1 LGHDT and CDR2 YNNKEL come from the germline V gene (reference sequence). V shed 1 base, J shed 5 bases, and the junction held 3 bases outside the gene matches. The CDR3, as DNA: TGTGCCAGCAGCCAAGGACAGGGGGACCACAATGAGCAGTTCTTC. Residues: CASSQGQGDHNEQFF.

This clone has a handful of counts. This sequence joins TRBV12-3 or TRBV12-4 and TRBJ1-5; possible D gene TRBD1, 6 bases. Trimming removed 4 bases from V and 3 bases from J, with 7 bases in between. CDR3 length: 13 residues. The CDR3 DNA sequence: TGTGCCAGCAGTTGGACAGTCAATCAGCCCCAGCATTTT. Protein product: CASSWTVNQPQHF.

The V call is TRBV6-5, the J call TRBJ2-1; 8 bases line up with TRBD2. Germline CDR1 reads MNHEY; CDR2 reads SVGAGI. This CDR3 contains 16 residues. Trimming took 6 bases from V and 3 from J; bases not matched to a gene: 10. CDR3 DNA sequence: TGTGCCAGCAGCTACCCCCCAGCGGGGGACTACAATGAGCAGTTCTTC. Protein: CASSYPPAGDYNEQFF.

This clone was counted ten times or more. This sequence joins TRBV4-1 and TRBJ2-5; 8 nucleotides agree with TRBD2. The CDR3 consists of 14 residues. Trimming at V came to 1 base and at J to 2 bases, leaving 0 bases not matched to a gene. Germline CDR1 MGHRA, CDR2 YSYEKL. DNA of the CDR3: TGCGCCAGCAGCCAAGCGGGGGGGCAAGAGACCCAGTACTTC. It encodes CASSQAGGQETQYF.

The chain joins TRBV6-5 to TRBJ1-5, with 10 nucleotides matching TRBD1. The V segment lost 6 bases and the J segment 4 bases; nucleotides outside the gene matches: 3. Germline V gene data show CDR1 as MNHEY and CDR2 as SVGAGI. The CDR3 is made up of 14 amino acids. As DNA, the CDR3 is TGTGCCAGCAGAGGACAGGGGGGAAATCAGCCCCAGCATTTT. It translates to CASRGQGGNQPQHF.

J is TRBJ1-5 and V is TRBV6-6; TRBD1 might be the D (5 bases). This CDR3 region has 12 residues. Looked up from germline, CDR1 is MNHNY and CDR2 is SVGAGI (reference sequence). V lost 6 bases and J lost 6, with 9 bases in between. CDR3 bases: TGTGCCAGCAGCCCAGGGCTTCAGCCCCAGCATTTT. The encoded protein is CASSPGLQPQHF.

This clone occurred once. The V and J genes are TRBV27 and TRBJ2-2; TRBD1 might be the D (6 bases). The germline V gene has CDR1 MNHEY and CDR2 SMNVEV (reference sequence). Trimming cost V 2 bases and J 3 bases, with 7 bases left between them. CDR3 size: 14 residues. The CDR3 nucleotides read TGTGCCAGCAGTTTAAGACAGGACACCGGGGAGCTGTTTTTT. Amino acid sequence: CASSLRQDTGELFF.

This sequence joins TRBV6-1 and TRBJ2-3; no clear D gene. Germline values: CDR1 MNHNS, CDR2 SASEGT. Trimming stripped 0 bases from V and 2 bases from J, with 9 bases between. The length of the CDR3 is 15 residues. The CDR3 region has the DNA TGTGCCAGCAGTGAAGCGCTAACTACCACAGATACGCAGTATTTT. The encoded protein is CASSEALTTTDTQYF.

The gene calls are TRBV12-5 and TRBJ2-2; TRBD2 might be the D (6 bases). This CDR3 is built from 16 residues. Trimming took off 0 bases at V and 4 bases at J, with 12 bases between the two ends. Germline CDR1 LGHNT, CDR2 FRNRAP. CDR3 sequence: CASGLVLASATGELFF. As DNA, the CDR3 is TGTGCTAGTGGTTTGGTACTAGCATCAGCCACCGGGGAGCTGTTTTTT.

The chain is built from TRBV11-2 and TRBJ2-3, with a weak D call TRBD1 (6 bases). This CDR3 is built from 14 residues. V was pared by 3 bases and J by 4 bases, with 11 bases between. The V gene's germline CDR1 is SGHAT and CDR2 FQNNGV. CDR3 region: CASSFVQGADTQYF. DNA for the CDR3: TGTGCCAGCAGCTTCGTACAGGGCGCAGATACGCAGTATTTT.

This sequence joins TRBV27 and TRBJ1-1; possible D gene TRBD1, 5 bases. The length of the CDR3 is 14 residues. Germline loops: CDR1 MNHEY, CDR2 SMNVEV (reference sequence). The V gene lost 3 bases and the J gene lost 0 bases, with 8 bases spanning the gap. CDR3 loop: CASSFQGVNTEAFF. The CDR3 coding sequence is TGTGCCAGCAGTTTTCAGGGCGTGAACACTGAAGCTTTCTTT.

CDR3 sequence (DNA): TGTGCCAGCAGTCGAAGGACAGGGGGTAATCAGCCCCAGCATTTT. This translates into CASSRRTGGNQPQHF. V usage is TRBV6-2 or TRBV6-3 and J usage is TRBJ1-5; 10 positions match TRBD1. Per the germline V gene, CDR1 is MNHEY and CDR2 is SVGEGT. The CDR3 totals 15 residues. V shed 5 bases and J 4 bases; nucleotides not matched to a gene: 5.

The chain carries TRBV7-2 and TRBJ1-6; 7 bases fit TRBD1. This CDR3 region has 16 residues. The germline gives CDR1 SGHTA, CDR2 FQGNSA. The V gene end was trimmed by 3 bases and the J gene end by 4 bases; junction bases not matched to a gene: 6. Here the CDR3 reads CASSLYRGLYNSPLHF. In nucleotides, the CDR3 is TGTGCCAGCAGCTTGTACAGGGGCCTATATAATTCACCCCTCCACTTT.

The rearrangement uses TRBV5-1 and TRBJ1-1; 7 bases fit TRBD1. CDR3 length: 14 residues. The trim removed 0 bases at V and 5 bases at J, leaving 4 bases unmatched. Looked up from germline, CDR1 is SGHRS and CDR2 is YFSETQ. Here the CDR3 reads CASSLEGALTEAFF. The CDR3 bases are TGCGCCAGCAGCTTGGAGGGGGCTTTAACTGAAGCTTTCTTT.

The chain joins TRBV18 to TRBJ1-6, with a weak D call TRBD1 (6 bases). Deletions cut 4 bases from V and 9 bases from J, with 13 bases between. CDR3 length equals 14 residues. Germline V gene data show CDR1 as KGHSH and CDR2 as LQKENI. CDR3 region: CASSQSGDGSPLHF. The CDR3, as DNA: TGTGCCAGCTCACAATCAGGGGACGGTTCACCCCTCCACTTT.

CDR3 sequence reads: CASSLDLASGEQYF. The CDR3, as DNA: TGTGCCAGCAGCTTGGACTTAGCGAGCGGCGAGCAGTACTTC. The rearrangement uses TRBV7-2 and TRBJ2-7; D possibly corresponds to TRBD2 (5 bases). This CDR3 spans 14 amino acids. V shed 3 bases and J shed 6 bases, with 15 bases lying between them. CDR1 and CDR2 (germline): SGHTA, FQGNSA. The complete variable domain, with remaining parts taken from reference TRBV7-2 and TRBJ2-7, reads GAGVSQSPSNKVTEKGKDVELRCDPISGHTALYWYRQSLGQGLEFLIYFQGNSAPDKSGLPSDRFSAERTGGSVSTLTIQRTQQEDSAVYLCASSLDLASGEQYFGPGTRLTVT.

The chain carries TRBV15 and TRBJ1-4, with no clear D. CDR1 and CDR2 from the germline V gene are LNHNV and YYDKDF (reference sequence). The CDR3 consists of 15 residues. V lost 3 bases, J lost 4 bases, and 12 bases lay in between. The CDR3 here is CATSSGRAINEKLFF. The CDR3 DNA follows: TGTGCCACCAGCAGTGGGAGGGCTATTAATGAAAAACTGTTTTTT.

This chain links TRBV4-1 with TRBJ2-5; D not certain. The V end lost 1 base, the J end lost 1 base, and 7 bases lay between the germline ends. The CDR3 loop spans 14 amino acids. Germline V gene lookup returns CDR1 MGHRA and CDR2 YSYEKL. The CDR3 DNA is TGCGCCAGCAGCCAAGTGGCAGGCCAAGAGACCCAGTACTTC. Its protein product is CASSQVAGQETQYF.

The genes are TRBV24-1 and TRBJ1-2, with 7 nucleotides matching TRBD1. The CDR3 totals 14 residues. V trimming: 4 bases; J trimming: 4 bases; junction bases outside the gene matches: 5. Germline V gene data show CDR1 as KGHDR and CDR2 as SFDVKD. The CDR3, as DNA: TGTGCCACCAGTGACGAAGACAGGGTCTATGGCTACACCTTC. It codes for CATSDEDRVYGYTF.

This clone was detected only a few times. The J gene is TRBJ1-6, the V gene TRBV6-2 or TRBV6-3; D possibly corresponds to TRBD1 (5 bases). CDR3 length equals 14 residues. Per germline, CDR1 MNHEY and CDR2 SVGEGT. Trimming left V 5 bases short and J 6 bases short, with 11 bases between. The CDR3 DNA sequence: TGTGCCAGCAGTACGCGACAGTTTAATTCACCCCTCCACTTT. Encoded protein: CASSTRQFNSPLHF.

Only one count was recorded for this clone. Here the CDR3 reads CASSTYRVDNTEAFF. As DNA, the CDR3 is TGTGCCAGCAGTACCTACAGGGTCGACAACACTGAAGCTTTCTTT. The V call is TRBV6-5, the J call TRBJ1-1; D is perhaps TRBD1 (6 bases). V was shortened by 5 bases and J by 2 bases, with 15 bases between the two germline ends. The CDR3 consists of 15 residues. The germline CDR1 and CDR2 sequences are MNHEY and SVGAGI.

The genes are TRBV9 and TRBJ2-1; 7 positions match TRBD2. The V and J ends lost 0 bases and 3 bases, in that order; junction bases with no gene match: 3. There are 15 residues in the CDR3. The germline CDR1 and CDR2 sequences are SGDLS and YYNGEE. The CDR3 DNA reads TGTGCCAGCAGCGTAGATGGGGGGGACTACAATGAGCAGTTCTTC. Encoded protein: CASSVDGGDYNEQFF.

The gene calls are TRBV6-2 or TRBV6-3 and TRBJ1-1, with a weak D call TRBD1 (5 bases). The CDR3 contains 12 residues. Trimming took 5 bases from V and 7 from J, leaving 11 bases between them. The germline V gene has CDR1 MNHEY and CDR2 SVGEGT. CDR3 in DNA: TGTGCCAGCAGTCAGGGTGCTGGTGAAGCTTTCTTT. Its translation: CASSQGAGEAFF.

This clone was found once. V and J are TRBV5-1 and TRBJ1-2; no clear D gene. The CDR3 has 12 residues. The V gene's germline CDR1 is SGHRS and CDR2 YFSETQ. V lost 2 bases, J lost 9 bases, and 11 bases lay in between. The CDR3 nucleotides read TGCGCCAGCAGCTTATCTGGGCCTCGCTACACCTTC. Translated, it gives CASSLSGPRYTF.

The V gene is TRBV2, the J gene TRBJ2-5; 7 bases are a match to TRBD1. From germline, CDR1 is SNHLY and CDR2 FYNNEI. The ends lost 2 bases at V and 5 bases at J; junction bases unmatched: 11. The CDR3 spans 16 residues. CDR3 DNA sequence: TGTGCCAGCAGTGAAAACAGGGGCGGTAGTTATGAGACCCAGTACTTC. Its translation: CASSENRGGSYETQYF.

This sequence joins TRBV7-7 and TRBJ2-3; D not resolved. The CDR3 is 15 residues long. Trimming removed 2 bases from V and 0 bases from J, with 9 bases in between. Germline V gene sequence: CDR1 SSHAT, CDR2 FNYEAQ (reference sequence). The DNA of the CDR3 is TGTGCCAGCAGCTTAAGCCTTTTTAGCACAGATACGCAGTATTTT. Translation gives CASSLSLFSTDTQYF.